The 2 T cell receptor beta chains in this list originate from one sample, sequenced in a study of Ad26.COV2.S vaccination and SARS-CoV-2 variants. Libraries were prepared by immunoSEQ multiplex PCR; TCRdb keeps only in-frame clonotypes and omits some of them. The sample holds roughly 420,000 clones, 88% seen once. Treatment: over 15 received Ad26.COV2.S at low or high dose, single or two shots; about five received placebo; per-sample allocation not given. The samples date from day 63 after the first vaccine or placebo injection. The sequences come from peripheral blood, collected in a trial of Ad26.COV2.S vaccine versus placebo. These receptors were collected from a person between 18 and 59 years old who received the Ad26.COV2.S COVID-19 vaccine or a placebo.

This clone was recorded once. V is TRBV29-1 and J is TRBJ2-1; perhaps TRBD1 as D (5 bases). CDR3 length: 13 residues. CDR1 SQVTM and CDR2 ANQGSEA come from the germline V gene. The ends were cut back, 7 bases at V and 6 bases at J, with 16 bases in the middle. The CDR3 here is CSATGTSGNEQFF. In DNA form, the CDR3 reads TGCAGCGCAACAGGAACCTCAGGCAATGAGCAGTTCTTC.

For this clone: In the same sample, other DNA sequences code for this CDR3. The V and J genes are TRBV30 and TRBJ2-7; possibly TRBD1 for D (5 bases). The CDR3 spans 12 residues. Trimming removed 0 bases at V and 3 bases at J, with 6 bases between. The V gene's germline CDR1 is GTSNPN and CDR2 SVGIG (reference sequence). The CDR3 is CAWSVDSYEQYF. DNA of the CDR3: TGTGCCTGGAGTGTAGACAGCTACGAGCAGTACTTC. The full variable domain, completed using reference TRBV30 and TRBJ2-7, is SQTIHQWPATLVQPVGSPLSLECTVEGTSNPNLYWYRQAAGRGLQLLFYSVGIGQISSEVPQNLSASRPQDRQFILSSKKLLLSDSGFYLCAWSVDSYEQYFGPGTRLTVT.